The text below deals with one T cell receptor beta chain. This table comes from immunoSEQ multiplex PCR, and its TCRdb copy is limited to in-frame clones, with some not included. The sample shows around 55,000 clones, about 90% of them seen only once. This record comes from a study of T cell changes during pregnancy in multiple sclerosis. Germline V gene sequence: CDR1 SGHRS, CDR2 YFSETQ. V trimming: 3 bases; J trimming: 1 base; junction bases outside the gene matches: 1. The CDR3 consists of 13 residues. This specimen was CD4+ T cells from peripheral blood mononuclear cells, taken in the first trimester of pregnancy. The TCR sequence derives from a female donor with multiple sclerosis, enrolled in a pregnancy study. J is TRBJ2-7 and V is TRBV5-1; 7 bases are shared with TRBD1. CDR3 bases: TGCGCCAGCAGCTCGGGACAGTCCTACGAGCAGTACTTC. Protein sequence: CASSSGQSYEQYF.